Below are 16 T cell receptor beta chains sequenced from a single sample in a study of blood T cell repertoires in COVID-19. Profiled with immunoSEQ multiplex PCR; TCRdb holds only in-frame clones, not every one. The sample carries under 150,000 clones, 70% to 90% recorded once. Source material: peripheral blood. These receptors all stem from a woman aged 60-75 years with COVID-19, enrolled during active disease.

The gene calls are TRBV27 and TRBJ1-2, with 9 bases fitting TRBD1. With V trimmed by 5 bases and J by 2 bases, 21 bases remained unmatched. This CDR3 contains 20 residues. The germline V gene encodes CDR1 MNHEY and CDR2 SMNVEV (reference sequence). CDR3 DNA sequence: TGTGCCAGCAGTGCTGGGCCGAATCCGGACAGGGGAAGGCCCAACTATGGCTACACCTTC. Protein sequence: CASSAGPNPDRGRPNYGYTF.

The CDR3 loop is CASSLLGQGYNEQFF. The CDR3 nucleotides read TGCGCCAGCAGCTTGTTGGGACAGGGGTACAATGAGCAGTTCTTC. The V gene is TRBV5-1, the J gene TRBJ2-1; 10 nucleotides align to TRBD1. V lost 1 base to trimming and J lost 4 bases; unmatched junction nucleotides: 2. The germline V gene has CDR1 SGHRS and CDR2 YFSETQ. This CDR3 contains 15 residues.

The genes are TRBV6-5 and TRBJ2-7, with 9 nucleotides matching TRBD2. The CDR3 extends over 16 amino acids. The V segment lost 1 base and the J segment 6 bases; nucleotides outside the gene matches: 10. CDR1 and CDR2 from the germline V gene are MNHEY and SVGAGI. The CDR3 region is CASSYWTGTSPFEQYF. Here the CDR3 DNA reads TGTGCCAGCAGTTACTGGACCGGGACTAGCCCGTTCGAGCAGTACTTC.

The CDR3 region has the DNA TGTGCCAGCAGCCCCAGCGGGGGAAATACCTACGAGCAGTACTTC. It yields the protein CASSPSGGNTYEQYF. The chain uses TRBV5-4 and TRBJ2-7; 8 bases line up with TRBD2. The junction had 8 bases not matched to a gene; V was cut back by 4 bases and J by 2 bases. Germline-derived CDR1 and CDR2 are SGHNT and YYREEE (reference sequence). The CDR3 contains 15 residues.

This chain links TRBV18 with TRBJ1-2, with D possibly being TRBD1 (5 bases). This CDR3 is 14 amino acids long. Germline-derived CDR1 and CDR2 are KGHSH and LQKENI. V was cut by 0 bases and J by 4 bases, with 9 bases left in between. The CDR3 here is CASSPPAGRYGYTF. The CDR3 DNA reads as TGTGCCAGCTCACCACCGGCAGGGCGCTATGGCTACACCTTC.

This clone came up a few times. The chain links TRBV27 to TRBJ2-7; 9 bases align to TRBD1. The ends lost 6 bases at V and 2 bases at J; junction bases unmatched: 8. The CDR3 is 15 residues long. Per the germline V gene, CDR1 is MNHEY and CDR2 is SMNVEV (reference sequence). CDR3 amino acids: CASSHGRTGAYEQYF. In nucleotides, the CDR3 is TGTGCCAGCAGCCACGGGAGGACAGGGGCCTACGAGCAGTACTTC.

V gene TRBV18 combines with J gene TRBJ1-5, with TRBD1 matching over 10 bases. V trimming: 2 bases; J trimming: 5 bases; junction bases outside the gene matches: 0. Per the germline V gene, CDR1 is KGHSH and CDR2 is LQKENI. There are 14 residues in the CDR3. The CDR3 protein is CASSPGTGDQPQHF. CDR3 coding DNA: TGTGCCAGCTCACCAGGGACAGGGGATCAGCCCCAGCATTTT.

J is TRBJ2-3 and V is TRBV6-5; TRBD2 is a possible D gene (7 bases). The germline V gene encodes CDR1 MNHEY and CDR2 SVGAGI. The V and J ends lost 6 bases and 2 bases respectively, with 15 bases between them. The CDR3 contains 15 residues. The CDR3 sequence is CASRSGGPYTDTQYF. CDR3 DNA sequence: TGTGCCAGCAGATCGGGGGGCCCTTACACAGATACGCAGTATTTT.

This rearrangement joins TRBV7-3 to TRBJ1-1, with D uncertain. Germline V gives CDR1 SGHTA, CDR2 FQGTGA. V dropped 1 base and J dropped 4 bases, with 13 bases sitting between them. The length of the CDR3 is 15 residues. In DNA form, the CDR3 reads TGTGCCAGCAGCTTAATGGGTGAAACGGGCACTGAAGCTTTCTTT. This translates into CASSLMGETGTEAFF.

The chain uses TRBV9 and TRBJ2-1; D is perhaps TRBD2 (7 bases). CDR1 SGDLS and CDR2 YYNGEE come from the germline V gene. The V end lost 3 bases, the J end lost 3 bases, and 13 bases lay between the germline ends. The CDR3 has 15 residues. This chain's CDR3 is CASSEGGGIYNEQFF. The CDR3 nucleotides are TGTGCCAGCAGCGAAGGGGGGGGCATCTACAATGAGCAGTTCTTC.

The chain recombines TRBV6-4 with TRBJ1-5; 8 positions match TRBD1. J gave up 14 bases and V 2 bases, and 14 bases lay outside the gene matches. The CDR3 is 15 residues long. Germline V lookup: CDR1 MRHNA, CDR2 SNTAGT. Here the CDR3 reads CASSDRTTRQGAKHF. The CDR3 DNA is TGTGCCAGCAGTGACCGAACCACTAGGCAGGGGGCGAAGCATTTT.

The chain carries TRBV6-6 and TRBJ1-2; 9 positions match TRBD1. The V and J ends lost 6 bases and 8 bases, in that order; junction bases with no gene match: 16. This CDR3 contains 16 residues. From germline, CDR1 is MNHNY and CDR2 SVGAGI (reference sequence). The CDR3 nucleotides are TGTGCCAGCAGCGACCTCCGGGACAGGGATGTTCGAGGCTACACCTTC. Translated: CASSDLRDRDVRGYTF.

The chain carries TRBV7-2 and TRBJ1-5; 8 nucleotides align to TRBD1. V lost 5 bases, J lost 2 bases, and 5 bases stayed unmatched. Germline CDR1 and CDR2: SGHTA and FQGNSA. There are 15 residues in the CDR3. This CDR3 reads CASSRRGRGNQPQHF. As DNA, the CDR3 is TGTGCCAGCAGCCGCAGGGGGCGCGGCAATCAGCCCCAGCATTTT.

V and J are TRBV27 and TRBJ2-3; 13 bases match TRBD2. CDR3 length: 17 residues. The germline gives CDR1 MNHEY, CDR2 SMNVEV (reference sequence). V was clipped by 5 bases and J by 1 base; unmatched bases: 6. This CDR3 is CASSPGLAGARTDTQYF. CDR3 sequence (DNA): TGTGCCAGCAGTCCTGGACTAGCGGGGGCCCGCACAGATACGCAGTATTTT.

In its sample, this clone was seen once. The chain is built from TRBV9 and TRBJ2-2; 8 bases align to TRBD2. Germline CDR1 and CDR2: SGDLS and YYNGEE. Trimming at V came to 0 bases and at J to 5 bases, leaving 6 bases not matched to a gene. The CDR3 extends over 16 amino acids. DNA for the CDR3: TGTGCCAGCAGCGTAGAAACTAGCGGCGGTACCGGGGAGCTGTTTTTT. This codes for CASSVETSGGTGELFF.

This clone was recorded once. The genes are TRBV30 and TRBJ1-2; no clear D. V was clipped by 5 bases and J by 4 bases, with 14 bases between them. The CDR3 length is 13 residues. Germline V gene data show CDR1 as GTSNPN and CDR2 as SVGIG (reference sequence). CDR3 sequence: CAWGLKHSYGYTF. The CDR3, as DNA: TGTGCCTGGGGACTAAAGCATTCCTATGGCTACACCTTC.